This T cell receptor beta chain was identified in a study of control samples from healthy donors and cancer patients. Profiling relied on immunoSEQ multiplex PCR, and the TCRdb table lists in-frame clones only, not all of them. The table has roughly 180,000 clones, roughly 93% seen once. Sequencing input: blood. The receptor's source is a woman aged 55-69 years in good health.

CDR3 sequence (DNA): TGTGCCAGCAGCTCTCCGGGACAGGGTGACTATGGCTACACCTTC. Protein sequence: CASSSPGQGDYGYTF. The chain uses TRBV7-9 and TRBJ1-2; TRBD1 agrees at 9 bases. This CDR3 comprises 15 residues. V lost 4 bases to trimming and J lost 3 bases; unmatched junction nucleotides: 6. CDR1 and CDR2 (germline): SEHNR, FQNEAQ (reference sequence).